Here is one T cell receptor (beta chain) with its context. Its specific antigen is unknown. Per-nucleotide qualities are absent, and no much larger clonotype sits a single base away. This entry is derived from a study of cytomegalovirus exposure and HLA in healthy donors (dated by TCRdb to the late 2010s). Study-level background: An earlier analysis of more than 550 of the donors reported roughly 300 Gb of sequence data and 95 million to 140 million unique TCR beta sequences obtained from approximately 180 million T cells. In the later analysis, no new phenotypic data were used to find candidate immune exposures; instead, reliance was placed on TCR beta sequences and their occurrence across donors. Typing coverage differed by locus: A, B, C, DRB1 and DQB1 were typed in about 629-630 donors, DQA1 in 500 to 550, DPA1 in over 600, and DPB1 in 400 to 490. HLA typing included class I and class II loci at four-digit resolution. An early release that covered about 600 HLA-typed donors contained around 330 gigabases of sequencing data and some 87 million unique TCR sequences. Among about 390 genotyped donors of the cohort, an average of approximately 230,000 unique TCR beta nucleotide sequences were sequenced per donor, roughly 18% of them non-productive. Along with the approximately 600-subject first cohort, a separate validation cohort of approximately 110 different subjects was used. Among the roughly 400 genotyped donors, around 81% belonged to the genetic ancestry cluster associated with self-reported Caucasian donors. The study was designed to test whether signatures of past pathogen exposure could be identified by cataloging public T cell receptors. To predict cytomegalovirus infection status, the study combined high-throughput TCR immunosequencing, statistical association of individual TCRs with disease status, and machine learning. In a later genetic analysis, genome-wide SNP genotypes for about three fifths of the roughly 670 donors were used, and that subset was treated as a discovery cohort. The study used immunosequencing to profile the T cell repertoires of around 600 subjects and linked those repertoires to cytomegalovirus serostatus. All discovery cohort repertoires had been generated using a single sequencing platform. An earlier analysis of several hundred of the donors applied high-throughput TCR beta sequencing to assess whether each TCR beta V gene segment acted as functional or pseudogenic. To study patterns of TCR occurrence, a later analysis re-analyzed previously published TCR beta repertoires from 700 or so donors and added high-resolution HLA genotyping. Roughly five DR-DQ haplotypes were handled as single units for association and clustering because linkage in the cohort was strong. Alongside the repertoire data, information on donor age, sex, ethnicity and CMV serostatus was compiled.

Summary of the overall study and its limitations: The study gave a list of under 200 TCR beta chains associated with cytomegalovirus. A later analysis associated 16,951 TCR beta sequences with specific HLA alleles at a false discovery rate of 0.05. Most CMV-associated TCR beta chains appeared to be HLA-restricted in a later analysis, and the HLA associations seemed to be driven largely by CMV exposure. Cytomegalovirus status was reported to be diagnosed by the classifier with high specificity and sensitivity in both the original and validation cohorts. According to a later analysis, parvovirus B19, influenza, CMV and Epstein-Barr virus appeared linked to several top co-occurrence clusters. In this cohort, only TCR beta chains were sequenced, and detectable features were limited by the absence of alpha or paired-chain data. While some public TCRs were present in many individuals, most TCR sequences turned up only very rarely across donors. Presence/absence analyses assumed roughly uniform sequencing depth across donors, an assumption that may not hold. Linkage disequilibrium might explain the correlated functional status among segregating V segments, but an unknown experimental factor could not be excluded. Strong co-occurrence of HLA alleles, especially DR and DQ, made assigning TCR associations to individual alleles difficult. Because the 87-base-pair reads could not distinguish some IMGT-functional V segments, including TRBV6-2 and TRBV6-3, those segments were excluded. In an earlier analysis of fewer than 750 of the donors, most TCR beta V segments were observed in productive rearrangements about 87% or about 30% of the time, broadly matching IMGT annotations. A later genetic analysis reported fewer N-insertions in productive TCRs among donors in an Asian-associated ancestry cluster than the roughly 620-donor mean. An association between a missense DCLRE1C variant and V-gene and J-gene trimming of TCR beta chains was found in a later genetic analysis and replicated in an independent cohort. A further reported finding was that TCR beta sequences accurately predicted the HLA-A and HLA-B alleles for most subjects in the first cohort. The earlier analysis of about 600 of the donors excluded roughly 17 rarely observed V segments, including chromosome 9 orphons, because counts were too low. The authors suggested that the approach could potentially be generalized to other disease states and immunological phenotypes. HLA typing was unavailable for some donors at each locus, so association tests used only the typed subset. In a later analysis, TCR association rates were found to vary across HLA loci, with the most associated TCRs seen for DRB1 alleles and the fewest for HLA-C alleles. A cluster of highly shared sequence variants was judged likely to be a technical artifact of the sequencing pipeline. In a later analysis, HLA-associated TCR beta chains showed more clonal expansion and lower generation probabilities than non-associated chains that were equally common. A few of the identified cytomegalovirus-associated TCR beta chains were confirmed in vitro to be specific for cytomegalovirus antigens. CMV serostatus was the only immune exposure information available for the cohort.

Library generation was performed with the immunoSEQ multiplex PCR assay. The multiplex PCR relied on a mix of 60 forward primers for TCR Vbeta segments and 13 reverse primers for TCR Jbeta segments. A multiplex PCR assay on genomic DNA amplified the CDR3 region of rearranged TCR beta genes. The amplified TCR beta libraries were sequenced on the Illumina HiSeq System as 87-base-pair reads. In the authors' own workflow: A later analysis counted 75 million to 100 million unique TCR beta chains across the 500 to 850 repertoires, and some 11 million of these chains were shared by at least two donors. Raw reads were error-corrected and collapsed into unique sequences by a nearest-neighbor algorithm in which closely related sequences were merged to remove PCR and sequencing errors. Alignment of CDR3 sequences to IMGT reference sequences was used to assign V, D and J gene segments. For a sequence to be retained, at least a six-nucleotide match to both a V gene segment and a J gene segment was required. A rearrangement was called productive if the CDR3 had no stop codons and remained in frame with V and J, and every other rearrangement was called non-productive. Following IMGT convention, CDR3 was defined as the stretch from the second conserved V-encoded cysteine up to the conserved J-encoded phenylalanine. The earlier analysis of 587 of the donors excluded sequences that lacked an unambiguous match to a single V gene segment. An earlier analysis of 450 to 650 of the donors called V segments functional above 56.7% productive rearrangements and segregating when the between-donor standard deviation exceeded 5%. To diagnose cytomegalovirus status from the catalog of TCR beta chain sequences, a statistical classification framework was built. V and J gene assignment, in a later analysis, came from comparing TCR nucleotide sequences with IMGT/GENE-DB human TR gene sequences. A later analysis assigned CDR3 sequences and most-parsimonious VDJ recombination scenarios with the TCRdist pipeline. In a later analysis, every TCR beta chain was defined by the combination of its CDR3 amino acid sequence and its V-gene family, and reads without a unique V-gene family were dropped. As a way to deal with suspected cross-contamination and a sequencing artifact, a later analysis dropped 640 or so nucleotide sequences that were highly shared and had low generation probability. In a later analysis, a clonal expansion index for each public chain was calculated from normalized within-repertoire ranks of inferred template counts. A later analysis computed generation probabilities with a VDJ recombination model fitted to out-of-frame rearrangements, and checked the results against IGoR. In a later analysis, hypergeometric tests were used to score TCR-TCR, TCR-HLA and TCR-CMV co-occurrence, with a repertoire-size bias correction applied to TCR pairs. A later analysis estimated false discovery rates by permuting HLA or CMV assignments 20 times. In a later analysis, co-occurring TCRs were grouped using DBSCAN, with TCRdist sequence similarity added in when clustering inside HLA-allele-positive subsets. For co-occurrence clustering, repertoires with fewer than 30,000 or more than 120,000 public chains were excluded, along with roughly 5 repertoires with anomalous nucleotide sharing. TCRdb holds this immuneACCESS table with in-frame rearrangements only. Some clones are missing; in checked studies, unresolved V genes explain under half, and the rest has no known cause. V, J and clone size are those of that table, while D and trimming were read from the DNA. Recorded for this sample are fewer than 250,000 clones; roughly nine tenths of them occurred a single time. The ten largest clones add up to 0.9% to 1.2% of the sample.

The cohort comprised 710 or so healthy bone marrow donors. At the time of sampling, all cohort members were nominally healthy, though unrecorded immune exposures were likely present. The donor was CMV seronegative and was included in the group of 352 seronegative cohort members. A peripheral blood sample was provided by each donor, and peripheral blood mononuclear cells were used for TCR beta sequencing. Genomic DNA was extracted from the blood cell samples with the Qiagen DNeasy Blood Extraction Kit. Including cysteine and phenylalanine, the CDR3 has 15 amino acids. Of all the DNA, just the CDR3 is kept, 45 bases in frame from base 1. V is shortened by 5 bases, J by 0 bases, and the region joining them spans 11 bases. CDR1 and CDR2 are read off the germline V gene as LGHNA and YNFKEQ.

This receptor was identified in a boy between 2 and 15 years old in good health and CMV-seronegative. Recombination joined TRBV4-2 with TRBJ1-5, with the D gene not clear enough to name. The specimen sequenced was PBMCs. The CDR3 protein is CASSALTYSNQPQHF. The DNA sequence is TGTGCCAGCAGCGCTCTCACCTATAGCAATCAGCCCCAGCATTTT.